This entry concerns a single TCR beta chain. This clone was seen a single time. Its antigen is currently not known. No much larger clonotype is one base removed from it; base qualities were not supplied. This specimen belongs to a study of long-term antiretroviral therapy in people with HIV (dated by TCRdb to the early 2020s). Regarding the research as a whole: The earliest samples were collected approximately a decade before the 2015 WHO recommendation for immediate ART, a period when ART was typically delayed until CD4 counts fell. A retrospective serial study tested whether changes in peripheral blood TRB repertoire composition and diversity were associated with ART initiation and durable HIV suppression. A total of roughly 180 cryopreserved PBMC samples were contributed to the cohort by 30 adults with confirmed HIV infection, with samples collected serially over a mean of approximately 6 years (range 1-12). No cross-contamination during QIAcube processing was shown when test extractions of a monoclonal T-cell line were performed alongside about 30 polyclonal samples. Of the approximately 30 participants with HIV, more than 10 were female.

What the authors observed across the whole study: Because pre-ART samples had limited cell numbers, profiling was done on unsorted PBMC rather than on sorted CD4+ and CD8+ T cells. The samples were dated from about 2003 to 2017, and the ART regimens that were used may be less effective than current ART regimens. Because PBMC availability was limited, only the TCR beta chain was sequenced, with no alpha chain pairing. ART initiation was associated with a significant increase in TRB diversity, but diversity stayed significantly below transplant donor controls even after long-term ART. Expanded TRB clones identified before ART initiation dominated the repertoire across all time points, though the dominance fluctuated and decreased in many PLHIV after ART. No data were available on ART adherence, viral resistance or therapy changes, limiting inferences about post-ART repertoire changes. CDR3 length ranges in HIV repertoires were narrower than in controls, and network structure suggested an antigen-experienced repertoire with only a slight naive shift after ART.

Sequencing of the TRB variable region was done with the immunoSEQ hsTCRB v3.0 assay at survey level resolution. TRB sequencing targeted a depth of about 35,000-50,000 T-cell genomes per sample. An Illumina MiSeq with a v3 150-cycle kit was used to sequence the pooled TRB libraries. The authors processed their data as follows. Analysis of repertoires was carried out in R inside a reproducible Nextflow workflow spanning QC, data transformation and analysis. Custom analyses were implemented in LymphoSeq2, an R package for AIRR-Seq data exploration. A handful of samples that yielded fewer than 5000 total TRB sequences were excluded, so that approximately 170 HIV repertoires were analyzed. Of the roughly 190 retained HIV repertoires, almost 60 were collected before and 120 to 140 after ART initiation. Repertoires were downsampled to 5000 TRB nucleotide sequences, with summary statistics averaged over 100 downsampling iterations. TRB sequences were retained for analysis only if CDR3 regions of at least seven amino acids were present. Diversity was measured with a Shannon entropy-derived clonality score and the Gini coefficient. In repertoire networks, the top 5000 CDR3 amino acid sequences were linked whenever an edit distance of one separated two sequences. Antigen specificity groups and MHC restriction were predicted for TRB CDR3 amino acid sequences with GLIPH2. Known CMV, EBV, HIV or tissue antigen associations were flagged by matching CDR3 amino acid sequences against VDJdb and McPAS-TCR. Pre-ART, post-ART and control groups were compared with Wilcoxon signed-rank tests and Holm-Bonferroni correction. TCRdb holds this immuneACCESS table with in-frame rearrangements only. Some clones are missing; in checked studies, unresolved V genes explain under half, and the rest has no known cause. The V and J calls and clone size are taken from that table; D and trimming were inferred from the DNA. Across this sample there are about 23,000 clones, with approximately 85% seen only once. The ten biggest clones cover roughly 7% of the sample.

Inclusion was restricted to participants for whom at least one PBMC sample before ART initiation and at least two post-ART samples were available. Every participant with HIV received treatment in the United States of America. Before DNA extraction, cryopreserved samples containing about 0.95-10 million PBMC were thawed and washed. At the time of the earliest PBMC sample for each participant with HIV, ages ranged from roughly 23 to 60 years. PBMC samples from each participant spanned 1-4 timepoints before ART initiation and 2-8 timepoints after ART initiation, with a median of 7 samples. Serial HIV viral load, CD4+ T-cell count, ART history and demographic data were obtained for every participant. Genomic DNA was extracted from unsorted PBMC with a Qiagen kit on a QIAcube, processed in batches of 12 samples. The CDR3 runs 13 residues from the cysteine to the phenylalanine. Here the CDR3 DNA is all that survives: 39 bases in frame from base 1. Per the germline V gene, SGHDT is the CDR1 and YYEEEE is the CDR2. At the junction V is shortened by 3 bases and J by 6 bases, with 13 bases in between.

The TCR was taken from a man aged 25-45 years with HIV. Recombination connected TRBV5-6 to TRBJ2-7; the D gene lacks a confident call. The sequencing used unsorted PBMCs, collected 1.5 years after starting antiretroviral therapy. This receptor carries the CDR3 CASSSELSGEQYF. The sequenced DNA: TGTGCCAGCAGCTCGGAACTTTCAGGCGAGCAGTACTTC.